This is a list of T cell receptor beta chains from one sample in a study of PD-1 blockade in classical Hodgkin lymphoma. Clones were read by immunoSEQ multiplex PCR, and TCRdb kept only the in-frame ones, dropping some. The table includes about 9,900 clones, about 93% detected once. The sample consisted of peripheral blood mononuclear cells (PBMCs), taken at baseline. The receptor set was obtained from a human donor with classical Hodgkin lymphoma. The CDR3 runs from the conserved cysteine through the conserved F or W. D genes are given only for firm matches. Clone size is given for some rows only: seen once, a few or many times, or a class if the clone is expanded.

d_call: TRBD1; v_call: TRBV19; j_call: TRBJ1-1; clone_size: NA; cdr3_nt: TGTGCCAGTAGTATAGGGGGGACAGGGACCTATTTCGCTTTCTTT; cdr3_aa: CASSIGGTGTYFAFF
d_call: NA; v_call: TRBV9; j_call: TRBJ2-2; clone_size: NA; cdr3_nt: TGTGCCAGCAGCGTAGGACCAGAGACTGAGCTGTTTTTT; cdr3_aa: CASSVGPETELFF
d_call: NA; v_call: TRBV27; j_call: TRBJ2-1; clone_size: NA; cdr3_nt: TGTGCCAGCAGTTTATATTCGAAGAGCTCCTACAATGAGCAGTTCTTC; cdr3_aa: CASSLYSKSSYNEQFF
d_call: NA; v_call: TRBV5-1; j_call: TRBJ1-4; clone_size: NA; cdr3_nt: TGCGCCAGCAGCTTGCGCGGGGGGGAAGGTGAAAAACTGTTTTTT; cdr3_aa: CASSLRGGEGEKLFF
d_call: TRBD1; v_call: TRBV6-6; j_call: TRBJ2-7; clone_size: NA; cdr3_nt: TGTGCCAGCAGTTACAGCACAGGGGGTACCTACGAGCAGTACTTC; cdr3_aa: CASSYSTGGTYEQYF
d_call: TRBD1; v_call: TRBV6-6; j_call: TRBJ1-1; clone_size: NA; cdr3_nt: TGTGCCAGCAGTGGACAGGCTGAAGCTTTCTTT; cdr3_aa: CASSGQAEAFF
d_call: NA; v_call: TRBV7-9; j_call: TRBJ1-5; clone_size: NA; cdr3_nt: TGTGCCAGCAGCCCTGGGGCGCTAACCTCTTCCCTTAATCAGCCCCAGCATTTT; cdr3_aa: CASSPGALTSSLNQPQHF
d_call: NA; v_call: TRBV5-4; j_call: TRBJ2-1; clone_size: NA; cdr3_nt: TGTGCCAGCAGCACAATTTTTCTAGCGAACTATGAGCAGTTCTTC; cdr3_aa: CASSTIFLANYEQFF
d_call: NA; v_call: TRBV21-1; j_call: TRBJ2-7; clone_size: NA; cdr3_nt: TGTGCCAGCAGCCAGACGTTTGGGCTATCCTTGCTTTACGAGCAGTACTTC; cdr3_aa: CASSQTFGLSLLYEQYF
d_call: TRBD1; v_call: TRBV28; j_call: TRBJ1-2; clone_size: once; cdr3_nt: TGTGCCAGCAGTTCGACAGGGAACTATGGCTACACCTTC; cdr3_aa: CASSSTGNYGYTF
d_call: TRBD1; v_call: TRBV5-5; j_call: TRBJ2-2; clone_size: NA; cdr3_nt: TGTGCCAGCAGCCGATCAGCACCCACAGGGGTGAACACCGGGGAGCTGTTTTTT; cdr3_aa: CASSRSAPTGVNTGELFF
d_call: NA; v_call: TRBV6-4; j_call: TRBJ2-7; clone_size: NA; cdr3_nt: TGTGCCAGCAGTCGGCTTGGAGTTTACTACGAGCAGTACTTC; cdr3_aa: CASSRLGVYYEQYF
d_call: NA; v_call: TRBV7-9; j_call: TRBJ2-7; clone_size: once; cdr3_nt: TGTGCCAGCAGCCCTAGTTACGAGCAGTACTTC; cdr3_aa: CASSPSYEQYF
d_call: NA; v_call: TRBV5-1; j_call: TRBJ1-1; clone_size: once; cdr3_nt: TGCGCCAGCAGAGGATCCCAGGGCTCTGAAGCTTTCTTT; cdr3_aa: CASRGSQGSEAFF
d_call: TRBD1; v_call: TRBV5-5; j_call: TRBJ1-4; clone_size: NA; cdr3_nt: TGTGCCAGCAGTCAGGGGGCCTATGGTGAAAAACTGTTTTTT; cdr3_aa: CASSQGAYGEKLFF
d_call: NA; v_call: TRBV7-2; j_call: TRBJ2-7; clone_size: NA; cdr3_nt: TGTGCCAGCAGCTTCGGGGAAGGCGAGCAGTACTTC; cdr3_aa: CASSFGEGEQYF
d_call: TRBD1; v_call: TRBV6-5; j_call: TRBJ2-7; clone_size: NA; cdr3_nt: TGTGCCAGCAGTAACAGGGGGCCGACCTACGAGCAGTACTTC; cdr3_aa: CASSNRGPTYEQYF
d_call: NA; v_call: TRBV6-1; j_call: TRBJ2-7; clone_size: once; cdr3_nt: TGTGCCAGCAGTGCTAGGGGCCGAATCGAGCAGTACTTC; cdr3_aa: CASSARGRIEQYF
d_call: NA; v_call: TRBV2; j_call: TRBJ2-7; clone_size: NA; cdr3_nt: TGTGCCATCCCAAAAAGGGCGGGAAGCTCCTACGAGCAGTACTTC; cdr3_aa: CAIPKRAGSSYEQYF
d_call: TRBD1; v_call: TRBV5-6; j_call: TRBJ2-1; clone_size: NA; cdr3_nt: TGTGCCAGCAGCACTCGACAGGGTCCTCCTACCAATGAGCAGTTCTTC; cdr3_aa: CASSTRQGPPTNEQFF
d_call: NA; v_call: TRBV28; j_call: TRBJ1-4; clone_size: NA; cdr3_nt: TGTGCCAGCAGTTTTGATGCAACTAATGAAAAACTGTTTTTT; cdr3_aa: CASSFDATNEKLFF
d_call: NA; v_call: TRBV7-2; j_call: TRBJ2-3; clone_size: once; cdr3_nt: TGTGCCAGCAGCTTAGGATTCACAGATACGCAGTATTTT; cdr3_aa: CASSLGFTDTQYF
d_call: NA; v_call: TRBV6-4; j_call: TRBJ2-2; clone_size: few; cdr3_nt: TGTGCCAGCAGTGACAGGGACACCGGGGAGCTGTTTTTT; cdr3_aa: CASSDRDTGELFF
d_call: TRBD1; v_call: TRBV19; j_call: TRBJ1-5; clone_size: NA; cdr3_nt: TGTGCCAGTAGTTCGGTTGCAGGGGGAAATCAGCCCCAGCATTTT; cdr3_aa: CASSSVAGGNQPQHF
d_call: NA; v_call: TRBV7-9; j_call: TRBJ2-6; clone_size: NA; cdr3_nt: TGTGCCAGCAACAACGCGTACTCTGGGGCCAACGTCCTGACTTTC; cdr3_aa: CASNNAYSGANVLTF
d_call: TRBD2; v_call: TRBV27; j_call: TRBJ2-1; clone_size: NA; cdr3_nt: TGTGCCAGCAGATCCGGGACTAGTCATTACAATGAGCAGTTCTTC; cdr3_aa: CASRSGTSHYNEQFF
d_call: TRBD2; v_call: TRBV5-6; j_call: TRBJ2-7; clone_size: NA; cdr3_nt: TGTGCCAGCAGCTTGGGTAGCGGGAACGAGCAGTACTTC; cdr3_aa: CASSLGSGNEQYF
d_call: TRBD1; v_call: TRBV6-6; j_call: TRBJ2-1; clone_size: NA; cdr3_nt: TGTGCCAGCAGTCCCATGGGACAGGGGGCTATCAATGAGCAGTTCTTC; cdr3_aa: CASSPMGQGAINEQFF
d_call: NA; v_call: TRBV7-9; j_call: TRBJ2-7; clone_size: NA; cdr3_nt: TGTGCCAGCAGCTTTGGAGGGGGGGATTGGTCCTACGAGCAGTACTTC; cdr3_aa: CASSFGGGDWSYEQYF
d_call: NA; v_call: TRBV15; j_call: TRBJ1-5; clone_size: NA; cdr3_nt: TGTGCCACCAGCAGAGAGGGGGCCGGCAATCAGCCCCAGCATTTT; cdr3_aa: CATSREGAGNQPQHF
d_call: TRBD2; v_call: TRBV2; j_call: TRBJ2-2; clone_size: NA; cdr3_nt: TGTGCCAGCAGTGATCTAGCGGGAGGGCCCGGGGAGCTGTTTTTT; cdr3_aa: CASSDLAGGPGELFF
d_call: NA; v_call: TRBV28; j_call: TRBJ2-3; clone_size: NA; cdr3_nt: TGTGCCACCGTCCCCCGGGGTCGGTACGCTACGCAGTATTTT; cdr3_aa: CATVPRGRYATQYF
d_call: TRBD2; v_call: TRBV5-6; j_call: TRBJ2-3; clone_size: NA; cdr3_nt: TGTGCCAGCAGCATAGGACTAGCGGGAGCAGCAAGCGATACGCAGTATTTT; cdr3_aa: CASSIGLAGAASDTQYF
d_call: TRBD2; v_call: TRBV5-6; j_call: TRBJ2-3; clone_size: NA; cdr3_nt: TGTGCCAGCAGCTTGGTCCGGGGCGGGGGAAGCACAGATACGCAGTATTTT; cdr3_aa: CASSLVRGGGSTDTQYF
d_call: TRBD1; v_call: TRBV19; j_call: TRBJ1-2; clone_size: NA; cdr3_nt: TGTGCCAGTAGTATCCTCGCCCGGGACAGCTATGGCTACACCTTC; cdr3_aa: CASSILARDSYGYTF
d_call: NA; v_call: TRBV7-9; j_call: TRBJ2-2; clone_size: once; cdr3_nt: TGTGCCAGCAGCCGTTTTCAGGTGTTCGGGGAGCTGTTTTTT; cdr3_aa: CASSRFQVFGELFF
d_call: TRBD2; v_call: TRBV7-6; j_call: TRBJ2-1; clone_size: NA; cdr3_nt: TGTGCCAGCAGCTTAGGGGGACTATACAATGAGCAGTTCTTC; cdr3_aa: CASSLGGLYNEQFF
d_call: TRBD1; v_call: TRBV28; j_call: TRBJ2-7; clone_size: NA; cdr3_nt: TGTGCCAGCATATACGCGGACAGGGGTTCCGAGCAGTACTTC; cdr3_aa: CASIYADRGSEQYF
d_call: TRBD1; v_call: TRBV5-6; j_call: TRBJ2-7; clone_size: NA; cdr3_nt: TGTGCCAGCAGCTCCGGGACAGGGAGCTCCTACGAGCAGTACTTC; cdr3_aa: CASSSGTGSSYEQYF
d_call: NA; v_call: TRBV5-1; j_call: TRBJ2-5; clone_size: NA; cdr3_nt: TGCGCCAGCAGCTTGGCCGAGGAGACCCAGTACTTC; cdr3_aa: CASSLAEETQYF
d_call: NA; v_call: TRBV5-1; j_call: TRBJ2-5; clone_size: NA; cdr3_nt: TGCGCCAGCAGCTTGGGGGCGGCAGGGCTATTCCAAGAGACCCAGTACTTC; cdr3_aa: CASSLGAAGLFQETQYF
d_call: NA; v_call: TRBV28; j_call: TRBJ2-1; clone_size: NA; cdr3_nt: TGTGCCCTTGGGGCTACCTATGAGCAGTTCTTC; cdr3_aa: CALGATYEQFF